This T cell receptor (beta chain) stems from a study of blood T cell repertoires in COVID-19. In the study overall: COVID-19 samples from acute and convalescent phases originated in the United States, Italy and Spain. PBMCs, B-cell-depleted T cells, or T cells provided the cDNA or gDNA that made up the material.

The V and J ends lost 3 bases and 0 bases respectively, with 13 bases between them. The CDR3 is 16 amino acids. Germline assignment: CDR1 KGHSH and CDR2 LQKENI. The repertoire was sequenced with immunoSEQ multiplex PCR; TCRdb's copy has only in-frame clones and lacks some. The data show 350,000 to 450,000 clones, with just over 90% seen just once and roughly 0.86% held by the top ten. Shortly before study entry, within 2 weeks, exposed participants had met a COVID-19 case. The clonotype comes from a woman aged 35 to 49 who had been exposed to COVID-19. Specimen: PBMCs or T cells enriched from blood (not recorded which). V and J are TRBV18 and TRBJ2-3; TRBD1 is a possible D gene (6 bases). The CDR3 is CASSPTGTSSTDTQYF. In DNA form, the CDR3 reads TGTGCCAGCTCACCGACTGGGACATCAAGCACAGATACGCAGTATTTT.